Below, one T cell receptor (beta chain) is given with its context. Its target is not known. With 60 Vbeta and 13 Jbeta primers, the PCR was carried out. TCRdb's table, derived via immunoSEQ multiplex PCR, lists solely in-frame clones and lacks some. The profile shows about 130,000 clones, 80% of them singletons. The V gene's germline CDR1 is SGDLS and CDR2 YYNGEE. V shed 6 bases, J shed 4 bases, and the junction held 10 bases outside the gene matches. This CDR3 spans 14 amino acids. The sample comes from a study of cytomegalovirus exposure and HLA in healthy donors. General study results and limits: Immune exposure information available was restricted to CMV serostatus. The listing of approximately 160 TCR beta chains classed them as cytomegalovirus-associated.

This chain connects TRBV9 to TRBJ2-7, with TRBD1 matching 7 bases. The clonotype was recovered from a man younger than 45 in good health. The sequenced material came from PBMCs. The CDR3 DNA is TGTGCCAGCAATGAGGGACAGTCAGGATACGAGCAGTACTTC. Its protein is CASNEGQSGYEQYF.